This TCR beta chain was found in a study of early stage breast cancer tumors. There are 14 residues in the CDR3. The germline CDR1 and CDR2 sequences are MNHEY and SVGAGI. V was pared by 6 bases and J by 3 bases, with 8 bases of the junction left unmatched. This clone has more than one count but fewer than ten. Method: immunoSEQ multiplex PCR; TCRdb's copy keeps in-frame clones and lacks some. The sample shows tens of thousands of clones, about 78% of them seen only once. The chain has TRBV6-5 and TRBJ2-7, with 7 bases aligning to TRBD2. This receptor was taken from a person aged 45-60 years with breast cancer. The specimen was blood. CDR3 in DNA: TGTGCCAGCAGGAGTCGGACGGGGGGCTACGAGCAGTACTTC. It translates to CASRSRTGGYEQYF.